This T cell receptor (beta chain) was captured in a study of cytomegalovirus exposure and HLA in healthy donors. Primers: 60 Vbeta forward and 13 Jbeta reverse. TCRdb's copy holds only in-frame clones and misses some; the assay was immunoSEQ multiplex PCR. In the table there are around 93,000 clones, 65% to 90% of which are singletons. General study results and limits: Cytomegalovirus association was listed for 164 TCR beta chains.

Germline V gene lookup returns CDR1 PRHDT and CDR2 FYEKMQ (reference sequence). Trimming cost V 5 bases and J 7 bases; bases outside gene matches: 11. CDR3 length equals 15 residues. With respect to this clone: Its specificity is not known.

The source of this sequence is a man in his thirties or forties in good health and CMV-seropositive. Sequencing was performed on PBMCs. This sequence joins TRBV13 and TRBJ2-1, with 7 bases that match TRBD1. The CDR3 nucleotides are TGTGCCAGCAGCAGCAATACAGGGGTGAGGAATGAGCAGTTCTTC. Amino acids: CASSSNTGVRNEQFF. The whole variable domain, filled in from reference TRBV13 and TRBJ2-1, reads AAGVIQSPRHLIKEKRETATLKCYPIPRHDTVYWYQQGPGQDPQFLISFYEKMQSDKGSIPDRFSAQQFSDYHSELNMSSLELGDSALYFCASSSNTGVRNEQFFGPGTRLTVL.